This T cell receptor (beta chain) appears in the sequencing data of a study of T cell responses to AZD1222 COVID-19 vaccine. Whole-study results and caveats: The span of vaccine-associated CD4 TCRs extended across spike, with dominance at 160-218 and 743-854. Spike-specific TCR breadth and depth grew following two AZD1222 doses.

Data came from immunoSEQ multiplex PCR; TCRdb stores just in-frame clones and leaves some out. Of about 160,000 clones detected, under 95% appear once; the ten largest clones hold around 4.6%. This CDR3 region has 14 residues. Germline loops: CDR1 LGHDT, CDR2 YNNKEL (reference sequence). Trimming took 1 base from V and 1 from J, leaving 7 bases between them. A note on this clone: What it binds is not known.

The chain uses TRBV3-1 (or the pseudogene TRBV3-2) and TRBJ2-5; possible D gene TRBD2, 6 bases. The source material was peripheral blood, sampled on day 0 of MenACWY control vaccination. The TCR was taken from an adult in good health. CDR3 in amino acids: CASSQVSGQETQYF. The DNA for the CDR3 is TGTGCCAGCAGCCAAGTTAGCGGCCAAGAGACCCAGTACTTC.